This record covers a single T cell receptor (beta chain). Its antigen is unknown. Germline V gene sequence: CDR1 LNHDA, CDR2 SQIVND (reference sequence). The CDR3 runs 13 residues. V was pared by 3 bases and J by 9 bases, with 12 bases between. Data came from immunoSEQ multiplex PCR; TCRdb stores just in-frame clones and leaves some out. Of tens of thousands of clones listed, roughly 90% are singletons. This entry belongs to a study of T cell responses to AZD1222 COVID-19 vaccine. Overall study findings and caveats: Reportedly, nearly half the spike-specific TCRs target unmutated variant regions. A mostly white British donor set with more females was recruited, and clonal diversity was possibly underestimated. With dominance at 160-218 and 743-854, vaccine-associated CD4 TCRs spanned spike. Rises in breadth and depth of Spike-specific TCRs came after two AZD1222 doses.

This receptor was obtained from an adult who received the AZD1222 COVID-19 vaccine. V usage is TRBV19 and J usage is TRBJ2-1; possible D gene TRBD2, 6 bases. This specimen was peripheral blood, taken 28 days after the second AZD1222 dose. CDR3 residues: CASSIRASAEQFF. For the CDR3, the DNA is TGTGCCAGTAGTATCAGGGCTAGCGCTGAGCAGTTCTTC. Variable domain in full (rest from reference TRBV19 and TRBJ2-1): DGGITQSPKYLFRKEGQNVTLSCEQNLNHDAMYWYRQDPGQGLRLIYYSQIVNDFQKGDIAEGYSVSREKKESFPLTVTSAQKNPTAFYLCASSIRASAEQFFGPGTRLTVL.